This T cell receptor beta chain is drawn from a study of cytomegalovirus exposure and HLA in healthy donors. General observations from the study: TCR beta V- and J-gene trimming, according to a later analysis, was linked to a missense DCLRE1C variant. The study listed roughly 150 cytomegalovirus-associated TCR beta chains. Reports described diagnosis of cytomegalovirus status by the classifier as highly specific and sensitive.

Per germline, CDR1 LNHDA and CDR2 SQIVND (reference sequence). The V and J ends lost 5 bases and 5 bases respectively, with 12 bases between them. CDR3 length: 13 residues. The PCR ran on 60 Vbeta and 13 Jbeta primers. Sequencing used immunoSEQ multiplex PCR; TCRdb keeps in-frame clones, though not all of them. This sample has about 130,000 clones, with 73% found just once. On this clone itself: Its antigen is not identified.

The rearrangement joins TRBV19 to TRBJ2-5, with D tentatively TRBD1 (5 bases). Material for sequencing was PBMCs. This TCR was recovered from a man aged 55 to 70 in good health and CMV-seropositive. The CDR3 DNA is TGTGCCAGTAGTCCCAGGGTATGGGAGACCCAGTACTTC. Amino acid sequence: CASSPRVWETQYF.